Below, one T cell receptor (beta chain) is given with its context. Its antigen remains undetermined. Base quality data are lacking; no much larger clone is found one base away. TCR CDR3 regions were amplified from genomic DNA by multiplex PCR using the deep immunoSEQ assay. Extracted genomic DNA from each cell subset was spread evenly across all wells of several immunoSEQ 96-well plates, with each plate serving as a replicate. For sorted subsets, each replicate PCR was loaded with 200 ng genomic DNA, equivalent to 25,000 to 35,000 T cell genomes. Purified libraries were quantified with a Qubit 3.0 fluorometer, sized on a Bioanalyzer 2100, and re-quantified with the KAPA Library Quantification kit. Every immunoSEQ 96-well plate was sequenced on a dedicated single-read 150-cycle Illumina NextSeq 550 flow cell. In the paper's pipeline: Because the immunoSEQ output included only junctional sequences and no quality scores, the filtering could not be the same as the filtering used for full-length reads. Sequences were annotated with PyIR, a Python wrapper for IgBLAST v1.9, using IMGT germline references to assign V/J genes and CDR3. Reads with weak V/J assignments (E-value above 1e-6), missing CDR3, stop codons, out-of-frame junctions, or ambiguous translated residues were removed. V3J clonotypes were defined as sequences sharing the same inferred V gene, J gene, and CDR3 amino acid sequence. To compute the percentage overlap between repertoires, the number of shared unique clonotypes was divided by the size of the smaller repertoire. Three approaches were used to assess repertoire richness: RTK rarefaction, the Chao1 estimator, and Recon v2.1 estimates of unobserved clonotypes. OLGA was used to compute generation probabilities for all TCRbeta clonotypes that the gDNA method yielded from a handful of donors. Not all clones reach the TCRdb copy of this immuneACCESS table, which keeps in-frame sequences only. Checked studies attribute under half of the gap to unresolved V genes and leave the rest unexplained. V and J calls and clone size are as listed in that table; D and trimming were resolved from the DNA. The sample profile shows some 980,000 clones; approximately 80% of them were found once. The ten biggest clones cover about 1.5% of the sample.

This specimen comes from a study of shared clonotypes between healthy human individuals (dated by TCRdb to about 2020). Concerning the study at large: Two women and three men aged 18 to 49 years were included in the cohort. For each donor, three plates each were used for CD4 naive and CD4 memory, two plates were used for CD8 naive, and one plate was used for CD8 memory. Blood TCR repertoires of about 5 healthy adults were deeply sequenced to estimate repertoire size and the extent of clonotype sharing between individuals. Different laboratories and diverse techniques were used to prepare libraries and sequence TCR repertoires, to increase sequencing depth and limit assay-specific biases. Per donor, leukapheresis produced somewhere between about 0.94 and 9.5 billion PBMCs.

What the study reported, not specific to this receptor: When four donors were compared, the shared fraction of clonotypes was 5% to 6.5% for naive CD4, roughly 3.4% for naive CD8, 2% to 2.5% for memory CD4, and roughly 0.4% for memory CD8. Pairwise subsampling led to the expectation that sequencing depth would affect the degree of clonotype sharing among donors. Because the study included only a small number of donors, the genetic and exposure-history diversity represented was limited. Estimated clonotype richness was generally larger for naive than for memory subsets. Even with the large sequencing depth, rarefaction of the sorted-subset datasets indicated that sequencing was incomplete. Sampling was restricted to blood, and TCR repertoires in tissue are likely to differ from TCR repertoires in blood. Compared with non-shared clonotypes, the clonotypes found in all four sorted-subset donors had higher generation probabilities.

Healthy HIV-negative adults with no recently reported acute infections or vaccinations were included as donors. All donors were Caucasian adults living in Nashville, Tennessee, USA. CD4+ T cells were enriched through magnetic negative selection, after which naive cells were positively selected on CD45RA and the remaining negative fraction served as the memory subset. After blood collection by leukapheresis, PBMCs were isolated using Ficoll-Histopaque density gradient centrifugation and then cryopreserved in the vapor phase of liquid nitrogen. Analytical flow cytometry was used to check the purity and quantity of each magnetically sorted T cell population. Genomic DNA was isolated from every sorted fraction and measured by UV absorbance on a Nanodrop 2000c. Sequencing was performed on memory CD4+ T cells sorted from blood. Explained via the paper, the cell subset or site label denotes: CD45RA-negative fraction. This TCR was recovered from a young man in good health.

The nucleotide sequence reads TGTGCCAGCAGTGACTCTAAAGGTGGAAACACCATATATTTT. The encoded protein is CASSDSKGGNTIYF. The chain links TRBV6-4 with TRBJ1-3, with the identity of the D gene unclear. CDR1 and CDR2, per the germline V gene, are MRHNA and SNTAGT. V gives up 0 bases and J gives up 3 bases, and the segment between their germline ends measures 6 bases. CDR3 length: 14 amino acids, cysteine to phenylalanine. Only the CDR3 DNA stays, 42 bases, in frame from base 1.